This TCR beta chain was identified in a study of cytomegalovirus exposure and HLA in healthy donors. Amplification used 60 Vbeta primers and 13 Jbeta primers. TCRdb's table, derived via immunoSEQ multiplex PCR, lists solely in-frame clones and lacks some. The sample holds around 150,000 clones, roughly 77% seen once. Points from the study as a whole: A later analysis, which compared TCR beta chains of equal frequency, found the HLA-associated ones more clonally expanded.

V lost 4 bases, J lost 10 bases, and 9 bases stayed unmatched. Germline-derived CDR1 and CDR2 are WSHSY and SAAADI. The CDR3 length is 14 residues. As to this clone: Its specificity is not known.

The chain employs TRBV10-2 and TRBJ2-4; 8 positions agree with TRBD1. The receptor was derived from a human donor in good health. The sample was PBMCs. CDR3 loop: CASSASGGLGIQYF. For the CDR3, the DNA is TGCGCCAGCAGTGCGTCAGGGGGCCTAGGGATTCAGTACTTC.